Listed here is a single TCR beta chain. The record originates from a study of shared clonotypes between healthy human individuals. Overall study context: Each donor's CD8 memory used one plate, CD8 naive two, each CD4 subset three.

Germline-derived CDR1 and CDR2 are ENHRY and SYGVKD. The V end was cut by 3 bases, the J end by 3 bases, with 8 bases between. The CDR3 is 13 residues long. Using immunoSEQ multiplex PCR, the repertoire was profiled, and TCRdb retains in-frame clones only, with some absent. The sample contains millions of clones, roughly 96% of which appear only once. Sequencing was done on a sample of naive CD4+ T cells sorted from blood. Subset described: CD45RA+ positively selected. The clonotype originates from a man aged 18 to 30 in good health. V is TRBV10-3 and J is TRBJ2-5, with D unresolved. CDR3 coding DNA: TGTGCCATCAGTGATTCAGGAAAAGAGACCCAGTACTTC. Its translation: CAISDSGKETQYF.